This T cell receptor beta chain was captured in a study of blood T cells in healthy people across ages. Isolation per sample recovered at least 6 million PBMCs. Per sample, at least 5 micrograms of total RNA were extracted. This CDR3 has 13 residues. Germline-derived CDR1 and CDR2 are ENHRY and SYGVKD. With 5 bases clipped from V and 2 bases from J, the junction kept 0 bases outside the gene matches. The authors ran a second PCR of about 7 to 11 cycles using a sample-barcoded 5' primer and a J-beta primer mix. Every single cDNA molecule received a tag from a template-switch adaptor with 12 random nucleotides. TCRdb re-called the 5' RACE reads through MiXCR, storing one row per CDR3 protein. Of roughly 800,000 distinct CDR3 sequences in the sample, 25% were seen once. The data also belong to a second study, concerning T cells of mothers and their children.

This chain links TRBV10-3 with TRBJ1-2; 9 bases agree with TRBD1. Sequencing was performed on blood. The clonotype comes from a boy aged 10-17 years in good health. In nucleotides, the CDR3 is TGTGCCATCAGTACAGGGGGCAACTATGGCTACACCTTC. Protein product: CAISTGGNYGYTF.